This is a list of T cell receptor beta chains from one sample in a study of blood T cell repertoires in COVID-19. Libraries were prepared by immunoSEQ multiplex PCR; TCRdb keeps only in-frame clonotypes and omits some of them. Seen here are tens of thousands of clones, about 90% observed once, and the top ten hold approximately 5%. Material for sequencing was peripheral blood. Receptors were obtained from a human donor in a cohort sampled during active COVID-19. Each CDR3 is given with its conserved first and last residue. D genes are given only for firm matches. Some rows mark clone size as missing; the rest say once, few, many or name a class of expanded clone.

V gene: TRBV5-4; J gene: TRBJ1-4; clone size: NA; D gene: TRBD1; CDR3 protein: CASSSMTGIGEKLFF; CDR3 DNA: TGTGCCAGCAGCAGCATGACAGGGATAGGCGAAAAACTGTTTTTT
V gene: TRBV6-5; J gene: TRBJ1-4; clone size: NA; D gene: TRBD1; CDR3 protein: CASTSRGQGLFF; CDR3 DNA: TGTGCCAGCACCTCAAGGGGACAGGGACTGTTTTTT
V gene: TRBV7-8; J gene: TRBJ2-2; clone size: NA; D gene: TRBD1; CDR3 protein: CASIRADRGRTGELFF; CDR3 DNA: TGTGCCAGCATCAGAGCAGACAGGGGACGGACCGGGGAGCTGTTTTTT
V gene: TRBV7-2; J gene: TRBJ2-7; clone size: NA; D gene: TRBD1; CDR3 protein: CASSTRQGSNEQYF; CDR3 DNA: TGTGCCAGCAGCACCCGACAGGGCAGCAACGAGCAGTACTTC
V gene: TRBV19; J gene: TRBJ2-7; clone size: NA; D gene: NA; CDR3 protein: CASSISNLSGEQYF; CDR3 DNA: TGTGCCAGTAGTATCAGTAACCTCTCGGGTGAGCAGTACTTC
V gene: TRBV4-2; J gene: TRBJ1-4; clone size: NA; D gene: NA; CDR3 protein: CASSQDLALINEKLFF; CDR3 DNA: TGTGCCAGCAGCCAAGATCTAGCCCTTATTAATGAAAAACTGTTTTTT
V gene: TRBV10-3; J gene: TRBJ2-3; clone size: once; D gene: TRBD2; CDR3 protein: CAIRSPGRADTQYF; CDR3 DNA: TGTGCCATCCGCAGTCCCGGGAGGGCAGATACGCAGTATTTT
V gene: TRBV6-5; J gene: TRBJ2-7; clone size: NA; D gene: NA; CDR3 protein: CASRRTDYTYEQYF; CDR3 DNA: TGTGCCAGCAGGAGGACAGATTATACCTACGAGCAGTACTTC
V gene: TRBV7-3; J gene: TRBJ2-3; clone size: few; D gene: NA; CDR3 protein: CASSFDGGPGDTQYF; CDR3 DNA: TGTGCCAGCAGCTTTGACGGGGGGCCCGGAGATACGCAGTATTTT
V gene: TRBV5-1; J gene: TRBJ2-3; clone size: NA; D gene: NA; CDR3 protein: CASRGLRTDTQYF; CDR3 DNA: TGCGCCAGCAGGGGACTTCGCACAGATACGCAGTATTTT
V gene: TRBV5-8; J gene: TRBJ2-3; clone size: NA; D gene: TRBD2; CDR3 protein: CASSLGLAGGSVTDTQYF; CDR3 DNA: TGTGCCAGCAGCTTGGGCCTAGCGGGGGGGTCTGTCACAGATACGCAGTATTTT
V gene: TRBV6-5; J gene: TRBJ2-7; clone size: NA; D gene: TRBD1; CDR3 protein: CASSPLQGAGEQYF; CDR3 DNA: TGTGCCAGCAGTCCCCTACAGGGGGCGGGGGAGCAGTACTTC
V gene: TRBV5-6; J gene: TRBJ1-5; clone size: NA; D gene: NA; CDR3 protein: CASSFAGGAGQPQHF; CDR3 DNA: TGTGCCAGCAGCTTTGCGGGGGGGGCGGGGCAGCCCCAGCATTTT
V gene: TRBV5-1; J gene: TRBJ2-1; clone size: NA; D gene: NA; CDR3 protein: CASSLEASPHEQFF; CDR3 DNA: TGCGCCAGCAGCTTGGAGGCTAGCCCCCATGAGCAGTTCTTC
V gene: TRBV7-6; J gene: TRBJ2-2; clone size: NA; D gene: NA; CDR3 protein: CASSLVFGTGELFF; CDR3 DNA: TGTGCCAGCAGCTTAGTTTTCGGCACCGGGGAGCTGTTTTTT
V gene: TRBV2; J gene: TRBJ1-2; clone size: NA; D gene: NA; CDR3 protein: CASSEYGGWGYGYTF; CDR3 DNA: TGTGCCAGCAGTGAATATGGGGGCTGGGGCTATGGCTACACCTTC
V gene: TRBV9; J gene: TRBJ2-2; clone size: NA; D gene: TRBD2; CDR3 protein: CASSVGIAGASGELFF; CDR3 DNA: TGTGCCAGCAGCGTAGGGATAGCGGGGGCGAGCGGGGAGCTGTTTTTT
V gene: TRBV7-8; J gene: TRBJ1-1; clone size: NA; D gene: NA; CDR3 protein: CASSFSVFQTEAFF; CDR3 DNA: TGTGCCAGCAGCTTTTCTGTATTCCAGACTGAAGCTTTCTTT
V gene: TRBV19; J gene: TRBJ1-1; clone size: NA; D gene: TRBD1; CDR3 protein: CASMRNRDRGGLRTEAFF; CDR3 DNA: TGTGCCAGTATGAGAAATCGGGACAGGGGGGGCCTTCGCACTGAAGCTTTCTTT
V gene: TRBV2; J gene: TRBJ2-7; clone size: NA; D gene: NA; CDR3 protein: CASSESMGHEQYF; CDR3 DNA: TGTGCCAGCAGTGAATCCATGGGCCACGAGCAGTACTTC
V gene: TRBV9; J gene: TRBJ1-2; clone size: NA; D gene: NA; CDR3 protein: CASSVRQGWEYGYTF; CDR3 DNA: TGTGCCAGCAGCGTGAGGCAGGGGTGGGAGTATGGCTACACCTTC
V gene: TRBV5-4; J gene: TRBJ2-7; clone size: NA; D gene: TRBD2; CDR3 protein: CASSPPPTSGGYEQYF; CDR3 DNA: TGTGCCAGCAGCCCACCCCCTACTAGCGGGGGGTACGAGCAGTACTTC
V gene: TRBV6-1; J gene: TRBJ1-2; clone size: once; D gene: NA; CDR3 protein: CASSEDRIAGYTF; CDR3 DNA: TGTGCCAGCAGTGAAGACAGGATCGCTGGCTACACCTTC
V gene: TRBV7-9; J gene: TRBJ2-7; clone size: NA; D gene: TRBD1; CDR3 protein: CASSSPGDRGIPHPDEQYF; CDR3 DNA: TGTGCCAGCAGCTCCCCCGGGGACAGGGGGATCCCTCATCCCGACGAGCAGTACTTC
V gene: TRBV7-3; J gene: TRBJ1-3; clone size: NA; D gene: NA; CDR3 protein: CASSLNTGNTIYF; CDR3 DNA: TGTGCCAGCAGCTTAAACACTGGAAACACCATATATTTT
V gene: TRBV5-4; J gene: TRBJ1-2; clone size: NA; D gene: TRBD1; CDR3 protein: CASGRAGQGVYGYTF; CDR3 DNA: TGTGCCAGCGGCAGAGCGGGACAGGGGGTCTATGGCTACACCTTC
V gene: TRBV9; J gene: TRBJ2-6; clone size: once; D gene: NA; CDR3 protein: CASRAGFSGANVLTF; CDR3 DNA: TGTGCCAGCAGGGCAGGATTCTCTGGGGCCAACGTCCTGACTTTC
V gene: TRBV3-1/TRBV3-2; J gene: TRBJ1-6; clone size: NA; D gene: NA; CDR3 protein: CASSQERGAFLHF; CDR3 DNA: TGTGCCAGCAGCCAAGAACGGGGGGCCTTCCTCCACTTT
V gene: TRBV6-5; J gene: TRBJ1-2; clone size: NA; D gene: TRBD1; CDR3 protein: CASSYSDGQGNYGYTF; CDR3 DNA: TGTGCCAGCAGTTACTCGGACGGACAGGGGAACTATGGCTACACCTTC
V gene: TRBV6-1; J gene: TRBJ1-3; clone size: NA; D gene: TRBD1; CDR3 protein: CASSETGGGNTIYF; CDR3 DNA: TGTGCCAGCAGTGAGACAGGGGGCGGAAACACCATATATTTT
V gene: TRBV4-3; J gene: TRBJ1-2; clone size: NA; D gene: NA; CDR3 protein: CASRPAHRREDGYGYTF; CDR3 DNA: TGCGCCAGCAGACCAGCCCACCGCAGGGAGGACGGCTATGGCTACACCTTC
V gene: TRBV4-3; J gene: TRBJ2-7; clone size: few; D gene: NA; CDR3 protein: CASSQVHRGAAYEQYF; CDR3 DNA: TGCGCCAGCAGCCAAGTACACCGGGGGGCTGCCTACGAGCAGTACTTC
V gene: TRBV14; J gene: TRBJ1-1; clone size: NA; D gene: NA; CDR3 protein: CASSHDAHTEAFF; CDR3 DNA: TGTGCCAGCAGTCACGATGCGCACACTGAAGCTTTCTTT
V gene: TRBV6-5; J gene: TRBJ2-3; clone size: NA; D gene: TRBD1; CDR3 protein: CASKQRGPSTDTQYF; CDR3 DNA: TGTGCCAGCAAACAAAGGGGGCCGAGCACAGATACGCAGTATTTT
V gene: TRBV5-8; J gene: TRBJ2-1; clone size: NA; D gene: NA; CDR3 protein: CASSEIQVFNEQFF; CDR3 DNA: TGTGCCAGCAGTGAGATACAGGTTTTCAATGAGCAGTTCTTC
V gene: TRBV15; J gene: TRBJ1-1; clone size: NA; D gene: NA; CDR3 protein: CATSGGHTNTEAFF; CDR3 DNA: TGTGCCACCAGCGGGGGACACACGAACACTGAAGCTTTCTTT
V gene: TRBV6-1; J gene: TRBJ1-4; clone size: NA; D gene: NA; CDR3 protein: CASSASLSATNEKLFF; CDR3 DNA: TGTGCCAGCAGTGCGTCCCTATCGGCAACTAATGAAAAACTGTTTTTT
V gene: TRBV6-5; J gene: TRBJ2-7; clone size: NA; D gene: TRBD1; CDR3 protein: CASSYSGQGYEQYF; CDR3 DNA: TGTGCCAGCAGTTACTCCGGACAGGGCTACGAGCAGTACTTC
V gene: TRBV7-2; J gene: TRBJ1-4; clone size: once; D gene: TRBD1; CDR3 protein: CASSPGDRYNEKLFF; CDR3 DNA: TGTGCCAGCAGCCCCGGGGACAGATATAATGAAAAACTGTTTTTT
V gene: TRBV7-5; J gene: TRBJ1-1; clone size: NA; D gene: NA; CDR3 protein: CVRSLGQGITEAFF; CDR3 DNA: TGTGTCAGAAGCTTAGGACAGGGGATCACTGAAGCTTTCTTT
V gene: TRBV18; J gene: TRBJ1-5; clone size: NA; D gene: TRBD1; CDR3 protein: CASSRGQGRDQPQHF; CDR3 DNA: TGTGCCAGCTCACGCGGACAGGGGAGGGATCAGCCCCAGCATTTT
V gene: TRBV5-1; J gene: TRBJ2-7; clone size: NA; D gene: TRBD2; CDR3 protein: CASSPTSGASYEQYF; CDR3 DNA: TGCGCCAGCTCGCCGACTAGCGGGGCGTCCTACGAGCAGTACTTC
V gene: TRBV5-6; J gene: TRBJ1-5; clone size: NA; D gene: NA; CDR3 protein: CASSFQGMNQPQHF; CDR3 DNA: TGTGCCAGCAGCTTCCAGGGGATGAATCAGCCCCAGCATTTT